A selection of T cell receptor beta chains follows, all from one sample in a study of T cells in localized non-small cell lung cancer. The data were produced by immunoSEQ multiplex PCR, yet TCRdb's version contains in-frame clones alone and is incomplete. Among under 25,000 clones listed, about nine tenths were seen once. This sample comprised peripheral blood, obtained before any cancer treatment. Receptors were obtained from a man aged 35 to 69 with stage I squamous cell lung carcinoma. The CDR3 runs from the conserved cysteine through the conserved F or W. Each record gives: D gene, V gene, J gene, CDR3 protein. D genes are given only for firm matches.

NA	TRBV6-6	TRBJ1-1	CASSSGQITEAFF
NA	TRBV5-6	TRBJ2-1	CASSGARSYNEQFF
NA	TRBV6-4	TRBJ2-1	CASSASNPGENGNEQFF
TRBD2	TRBV29-1	TRBJ2-3	CSVGGGLLGDTQYF
NA	TRBV14	TRBJ2-4	CASSQDLAKNIQYF
NA	TRBV6-1	TRBJ2-2	CASKRSGGELFF
NA	TRBV29-1	TRBJ1-1	CSVGRVNTEAFF
TRBD1	TRBV10-2	TRBJ2-7	CASSGTGSGNEQYF
NA	TRBV19	TRBJ1-1	CASSMRRGGNTEAFF
TRBD1	TRBV28	TRBJ2-7	CASSSNRVDRGPEQYF
NA	TRBV5-6	TRBJ1-3	CASSSRGYTIYF
NA	TRBV6-1	TRBJ1-4	CASTRASNEKLFF
NA	TRBV27	TRBJ1-2	CASSLSEGSSHGYTF
NA	TRBV6-5	TRBJ2-3	CASSLQEASTDTQYF
NA	TRBV19	TRBJ2-5	CASSIRSARASQYF
NA	TRBV2	TRBJ1-1	CASKGFEGTEAFF
NA	TRBV28	TRBJ2-7	CASSLQWDEQYF
NA	TRBV7-2	TRBJ1-3	CASSHVHEGGNTIYF
NA	TRBV19	TRBJ1-4	CASSIQATNEKLFF
TRBD1	TRBV5-5	TRBJ1-1	CASTRYQGENTEAFF
TRBD1	TRBV4-2	TRBJ1-1	CASSQGKTGGTEAFF
NA	TRBV5-8	TRBJ1-4	CASSLREKLFF
NA	TRBV18	TRBJ2-5	CASSPLQDTRETQYF
TRBD1	TRBV19	TRBJ1-3	CASDLGQGIGNTIYF
TRBD2	TRBV5-1	TRBJ2-1	CASSPSARGANPHYNEQFF
NA	TRBV5-6	TRBJ2-1	CASSNTGDYYNEQFF
TRBD1	TRBV2	TRBJ1-5	CASSQQGAGNQPQHF
NA	TRBV30	TRBJ1-2	CAWSVLNRNYGYTF
TRBD2	TRBV7-9	TRBJ2-7	CASSFAAGGPEFPTKQYF
NA	TRBV21-1	TRBJ2-7	CASSKKGRGSSYEQYF
NA	TRBV5-6	TRBJ1-2	CASSPRRGGVYGYTF
NA	TRBV4-2	TRBJ2-7	CASSQAKTGGGKSYEQYF
NA	TRBV7-9	TRBJ1-3	CASSPSGAGNTIYF
NA	TRBV6-6	TRBJ1-2	CASSGAVGYTF
TRBD1	TRBV7-9	TRBJ2-1	CASSPDRGRGDEQFF
NA	TRBV6-6	TRBJ1-6	CASSRDTVFSPLHF
NA	TRBV6-5	TRBJ1-5	CASSLLVGKQPQHF